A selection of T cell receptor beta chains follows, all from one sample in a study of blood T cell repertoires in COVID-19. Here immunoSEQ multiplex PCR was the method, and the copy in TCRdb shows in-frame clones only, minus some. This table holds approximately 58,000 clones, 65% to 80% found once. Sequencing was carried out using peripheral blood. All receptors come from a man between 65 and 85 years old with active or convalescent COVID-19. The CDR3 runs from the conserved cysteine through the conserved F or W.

CASTWTRRHQETQYF	TRBJ2-5	TRBV11-2
CASSLAGITDTQYF	TRBJ2-3	TRBV14
CASSSGLAQETQYF	TRBJ2-5	TRBV5-1
CASSSGPSNEKLFF	TRBJ1-4	TRBV5-1
CASTPALVMNTEAFF	TRBJ1-1	TRBV19
CASSPSGGPRYGYTF	TRBJ1-2	TRBV7-2
CASSLALPGQGFYSPLHF	TRBJ1-6	TRBV5-1
CASSQAVGTANYGYTF	TRBJ1-2	TRBV4-1
CASSHSTGSNTEAFF	TRBJ1-1	TRBV4-1
CSARQGWDQPQHF	TRBJ1-5	TRBV29-1
CASNRAWGNEQFF	TRBJ2-1	TRBV6-5
CASGRTAVNTIYF	TRBJ1-3	TRBV28
CASSWAGQETQYF	TRBJ2-5	TRBV19
CASGLGGGGSYEQYF	TRBJ2-7	TRBV12-5
CASSSYFAGANTEAFF	TRBJ1-1	TRBV13
CASSRTENTEAFF	TRBJ1-1	TRBV3-1/TRBV3-2
CAIKTSGRATEDTQYF	TRBJ2-3	TRBV10-3
CASSFPDRVNTEAFF	TRBJ1-1	TRBV5-1
CASSLARGQGNEQYF	TRBJ2-7	TRBV11-3
CAISPTGDNTEAFF	TRBJ1-1	TRBV10-3
CSALDRGRFNEQFF	TRBJ2-1	TRBV29-1
CASGKTASTEAFF	TRBJ1-1	TRBV12-5
CASSQDPPGSNQPQHF	TRBJ1-5	TRBV3-1/TRBV3-2
CASSPLLDTYRTEAFF	TRBJ1-1	TRBV7-6
CASSLGTGLDITEAFF	TRBJ1-1	TRBV5-8
CASSIVTGDTDTQYF	TRBJ2-3	TRBV19
CATSDLKRGYTDTQYF	TRBJ2-3	TRBV24-1
CASSLGLAPDTQYF	TRBJ2-3	TRBV18
CASSLGGQASNQPQHF	TRBJ1-5	TRBV27
CASSNRDYYNEQFF	TRBJ2-1	TRBV5-6
CASRLTSGRGNTQYF	TRBJ2-3	TRBV5-6
CASSLGHLSQETQYF	TRBJ2-5	TRBV7-6
CSVEQGQRAFF	TRBJ1-1	TRBV29-1
CASSIDVKGATEAFF	TRBJ1-1	TRBV19
CASSSLRTGLNTEAFF	TRBJ1-1	TRBV6-2/TRBV6-3
CASSLISGRNVDTQYF	TRBJ2-3	TRBV11-1
CASSRKGVEQYF	TRBJ2-7	TRBV25-1
CASSGGTSGRQNEQFF	TRBJ2-1	TRBV5-1
CASSWRGGRVDTQYF	TRBJ2-3	TRBV5-1
CARRRKLAGGTDTQYF	TRBJ2-3	TRBV7-5
CASSFQLAGAGNEQFF	TRBJ2-1	TRBV7-9
CASRGTGHNQPQHF	TRBJ1-5	TRBV6-5
CASSPLGSPGGFYGYTF	TRBJ1-2	TRBV13
CASSRGLAGLTDTQYF	TRBJ2-3	TRBV6-6
CASSRDRGGTGELFF	TRBJ2-2	TRBV5-4
CAILGQGGTEAFF	TRBJ1-1	TRBV10-3
CASSLYPIRDREAYNEQFF	TRBJ2-1	TRBV7-3
CASGTLGQKNTEAFF	TRBJ1-1	TRBV7-2
CASSLVGGANTEAFF	TRBJ1-1	TRBV11-2
CASSLGQVYEQYF	TRBJ2-7	TRBV11-3
CSVDRGLETQYF	TRBJ2-5	TRBV29-1
CASTLGRVYEQYF	TRBJ2-7	TRBV6-6
CASSPISRLYEQYF	TRBJ2-7	TRBV6-5
CASRGQGTTEAFF	TRBJ1-1	TRBV2
CASSLTGSNSIGGYTF	TRBJ1-2	TRBV5-1